The rows below give T cell receptor beta chains drawn from one sample of a study of cytomegalovirus exposure and HLA in healthy donors. Sequencing used immunoSEQ multiplex PCR; TCRdb keeps in-frame clones, though not all of them. The sample has 150,000 to 200,000 clones, 65% to 80% seen once; the top ten hold 1.6%. The sequenced sample was PBMCs. These receptors were taken from a young woman in good health and CMV-seronegative. CDR3s include the opening cysteine and the closing phenylalanine or tryptophan. Each record gives: CDR3 length, V gene, J gene, CDR3 protein.

14	TRBV29-1	TRBJ2-2	CSGGAGQTTGELFF
14	TRBV19	TRBJ1-5	CASSIGQGDQPQHF
13	TRBV6-1	TRBJ2-1	CASRLSGRNEQFF
14	TRBV21-1	TRBJ1-2	CASSISGTGHGYTF
17	TRBV7-8	TRBJ2-1	CASSPPLRLAGGREQFF
13	TRBV5-1	TRBJ2-1	CASSLGRGNEQFF
15	TRBV6-1	TRBJ1-1	CASSYGHIMNTEAFF
14	TRBV9	TRBJ1-1	CASSVEGGGTEAFF
11	TRBV18	TRBJ2-5	CASSLQETQYF
19	TRBV4-1	TRBJ2-1	CASSQDKSGSPLSYNEQFF
16	TRBV5-4	TRBJ2-2	CASSLGVGRGVGELFF
16	TRBV7-9	TRBJ2-7	CASSSGTSGRVYEQYF
13	TRBV11-2	TRBJ1-1	CASSITANTEAFF
13	TRBV30	TRBJ2-1	CAWSVGRHNEQFF
14	TRBV30	TRBJ1-1	CAWSVRAGGTEAFF
16	TRBV7-5	TRBJ2-5	CVRSLSRAPCLETQYF
15	TRBV18	TRBJ2-1	CASSPREGGYNEQFF
15	TRBV5-1	TRBJ2-1	CASSLGVAGFNEQFF
20	TRBV21-1	TRBJ2-3	CASSNKSKGTSGSSTDTQYF
13	TRBV7-2	TRBJ1-2	CASSFSPDYGYTF
16	TRBV5-6	TRBJ1-2	CASSFSGDPYDYGYTF
15	TRBV5-4	TRBJ1-4	CASSLGGAPSEKLFF
12	TRBV30	TRBJ1-5	CAWSSTHQPQHF
11	TRBV9	TRBJ1-2	CASGGWGGYTF
15	TRBV5-4	TRBJ2-2	CASSRTGRNTGELFF
20	TRBV4-3	TRBJ2-2	CASSQEPNVGQVYNTGELFF
17	TRBV10-3	TRBJ2-7	CAISLEDRGDRGDEQYF
14	TRBV7-9	TRBJ2-5	CASRPRQGQETQYF
14	TRBV7-2	TRBJ1-4	CASSRQGDGEKLFF
14	TRBV5-1	TRBJ2-4	CASSSSTGENIQYF
14	TRBV6-1	TRBJ1-1	CASRVQGRETEAFF
13	TRBV14	TRBJ1-2	CASSLNLLDGYTF
15	TRBV19	TRBJ2-1	CASTGRGGRINEQFF
17	TRBV5-1	TRBJ1-1	CASSFGFKGVMNTEAFF
14	TRBV19	TRBJ1-5	CASSVARGNQPQHF
15	TRBV5-1	TRBJ1-2	CASSLESGEWNGYTF
14	TRBV5-6	TRBJ1-1	CASSLWQGSAEAFF
14	TRBV19	TRBJ2-5	CASALAGAGETQYF
22	TRBV30	TRBJ2-1	CAWSEPGPSFLQGRDPYNEQFF
16	TRBV25-1	TRBJ2-5	CASSVLGGAGLREQYF
18	TRBV15	TRBJ2-3	CATSSPSPGLALSDTQYF
16	TRBV21-1	TRBJ1-6	CASSKVRPTLSSPLHF
13	TRBV7-8	TRBJ2-7	CASSSWDLYEQYF
13	TRBV28	TRBJ1-1	CASDEGGRDEAFF
13	TRBV27	TRBJ1-1	CASSLSTGGEAFF
14	TRBV28	TRBJ1-5	CASSFRDRPQPQHF